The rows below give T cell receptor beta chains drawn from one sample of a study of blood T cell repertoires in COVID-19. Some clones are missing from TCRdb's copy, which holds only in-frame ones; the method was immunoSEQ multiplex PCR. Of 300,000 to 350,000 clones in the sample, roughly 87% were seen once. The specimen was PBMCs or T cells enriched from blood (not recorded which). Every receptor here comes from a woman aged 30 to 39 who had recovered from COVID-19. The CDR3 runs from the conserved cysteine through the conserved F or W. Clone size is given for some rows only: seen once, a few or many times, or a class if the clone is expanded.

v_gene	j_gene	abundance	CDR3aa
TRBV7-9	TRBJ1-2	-	CASNQGGVPLTNYGYTF
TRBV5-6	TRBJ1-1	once	CASSADRYTEAFF
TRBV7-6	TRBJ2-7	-	CASSLGTGVVYEQYF
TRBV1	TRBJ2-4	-	CTSSRSTGKVLYGAKNIQYF
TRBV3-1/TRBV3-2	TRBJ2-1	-	CASSRILAGVLSYNEQFF
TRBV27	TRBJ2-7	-	CASSPPGLGGYEQYF
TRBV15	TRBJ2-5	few	CATSRDPGRLETQYF
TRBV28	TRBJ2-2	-	CASRHPVGELFF
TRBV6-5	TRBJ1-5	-	CASSLQGESNQPQHF
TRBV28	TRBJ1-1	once	CASGGGRMNTEAFF
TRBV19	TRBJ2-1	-	CASSITGQGAYNEQFF
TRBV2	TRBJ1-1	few	CASRRDRRLNTEAFF
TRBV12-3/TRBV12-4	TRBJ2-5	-	CASSPQNGETQYF
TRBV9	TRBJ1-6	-	CASSAAGVWHSPLHF
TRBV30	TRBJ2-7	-	CAWSPRRPPYEQYF
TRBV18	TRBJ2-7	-	CASSLGQDVSYEQYF
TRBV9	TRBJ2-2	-	CASSQRGGLSTNTGELFF
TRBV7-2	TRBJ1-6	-	CASSLVAGGSANSPLHF
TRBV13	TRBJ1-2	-	CASSYRGLNYGYTF
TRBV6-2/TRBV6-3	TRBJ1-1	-	CASSYSTNTEAFF
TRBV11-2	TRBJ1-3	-	CASSRQGLGGNTIYF
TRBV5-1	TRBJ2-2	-	CASSLMGTVDTGELFF
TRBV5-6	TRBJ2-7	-	CASSLGAEGYEQYF
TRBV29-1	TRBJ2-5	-	CSVEGRSRFGTQYF
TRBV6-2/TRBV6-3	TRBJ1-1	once	CASSYGWAAEAFF
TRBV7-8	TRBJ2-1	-	CASSLLGHNEQFF
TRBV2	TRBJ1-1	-	CASSEFGLWDSEAFF
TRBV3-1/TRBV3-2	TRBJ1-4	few	CASSQGLLLASGEKLFF
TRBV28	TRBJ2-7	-	CASTTSARDRPYEQYF
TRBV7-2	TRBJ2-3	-	CASSLAAGGVGDTQYF
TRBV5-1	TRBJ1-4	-	CASRETGASEKLFF
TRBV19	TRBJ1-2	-	CASSIAYFYGYTF
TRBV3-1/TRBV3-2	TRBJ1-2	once	CASSQGRGELGYTF
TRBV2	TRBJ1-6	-	CASTTTGESPLHF
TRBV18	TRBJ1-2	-	CASSEDSNYGYTF
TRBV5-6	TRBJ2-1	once	CASSLAGQGFYNEQFF
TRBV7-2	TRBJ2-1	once	CASRLTGTGVYLEQFF
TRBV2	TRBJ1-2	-	CASSDSARHPNYGYTF
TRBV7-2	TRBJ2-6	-	CASSRQGMSSGANVLTF
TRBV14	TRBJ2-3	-	CASSQILRDTQYF
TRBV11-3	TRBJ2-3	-	CASSLAPSDTQYF